This T cell receptor beta chain was found in a study of spatial heterogeneity in lung cancer. Unique molecular identifiers tagged every individual TCR cDNA molecule. TCRdb re-called the 5' RACE reads with MiXCR, one entry per CDR3 protein. The data show about 36,000 distinct CDR3 sequences, roughly 6.5% seen once. Sample time point: sample taken at primary tumor resection. 55 to 80 TRACERx patients with early, untreated non-small cell lung cancer donated samples. From tumor, nontumor lung or frozen PBMC, whole RNA was taken unsorted for sequencing. With regard to this clonotype: Relative to the germline gene, one junction end is altered; a read error may explain this.

CDR1 and CDR2 (germline): DFQATT, SNEGSKA (reference sequence). The CDR3 covers 13 residues. This TCR was recovered from a female donor with early-stage non-small cell lung cancer. This rearrangement joins TRBV20-1 to TRBJ2-7; 8 bases line up with TRBD1. Sequenced material: PBMCs, taken at surgery. CDR3 DNA: TGCAGTGCTGGGGCAGGGGGCGCTTTTTACGAGCAGTTC. This translates into CSAGAGGAFYEQF.